This T cell receptor beta chain is drawn from a study of Ad26.COV2.S vaccination and SARS-CoV-2 variants. Study context: Donor joined the COV1001 Ad26.COV2.S trial arm. In the study, Ad26.COV2.S was injected intramuscularly once, or twice 56 days apart. Findings and caveats of the study: Breadth and depth estimates from TCRs may understate total T cell responses.

This clone appeared a single time. What it recognizes is unknown. The V gene's germline CDR1 is SNHLY and CDR2 FYNNEI. The CDR3 runs 15 residues. Trimming removed 6 bases from V and 7 bases from J; junction bases left unmatched: 9. Assay: immunoSEQ multiplex PCR; the TCRdb copy retains only in-frame clones and omits some. In the table there are 380,000 or so clones, 75% to 90% of which are singletons. Treatment defined: around 19 received Ad26.COV2.S at low or high dose, single or two shots; about 5 received placebo; per-sample allocation not given. Collection of the samples took place on day 63 after the first injection of vaccine or placebo.

This TCR was sampled from a person between 18 and 65 years old who received the Ad26.COV2.S COVID-19 vaccine or a placebo. V usage is TRBV2 and J usage is TRBJ2-1, with TRBD1 matching over 10 bases. Sample: peripheral blood, taken in a trial of Ad26.COV2.S vaccine versus placebo. CDR3 DNA: TGTGCCAGCAGGAAGGACAGGGGGTCAGGGAATGAGCAGTTCTTC. Translating it yields CASRKDRGSGNEQFF.